One sample yielded the 13 T cell receptor beta chains listed below, sequenced in a study of regulatory T cells in long-lasting Graves disease. Time point in this sample: persistent/refractory GD, antithyroid drugs over 5 years with positive TRAb. From PBMCs, RNA was extracted and then used to make the TCR library. Arm-PCR of CDR3 regions and iRepertoire HTBI primers were used to build TCR beta libraries. One entry per CDR3 protein results from TCRdb running MiXCR on the multiplex PCR reads. The data hold approximately 400,000 distinct CDR3 sequences, with 20% to 30% observed a single time. Material: peripheral blood mononuclear cells (PBMCs), obtained when the disease was refractory, from a patient treated with antithyroid drugs. The receptors were gathered from a female donor with Graves disease.

This clonotype was detected many times. V is TRBV12-3 or TRBV12-4 and J is TRBJ2-7; tentative D call: TRBD1 (6 bases). CDR3 size: 15 residues. V shed 1 base and J shed 1 base, with 11 bases lying between them. The CDR3 loop is CASSLVQGTSYEQYF. The DNA of the CDR3 is TGTGCCAGCAGTTTAGTGCAGGGGACATCCTACGAGCAGTACTTC.

This clonotype came up many times. The chain combines TRBV29-1 with TRBJ2-7; a weak D match, TRBD1 (6 bases). CDR3 size: 13 residues. Germline CDR1 SQVTM, CDR2 ANQGSEA. V gave up 4 bases and J gave up 3 bases, with 13 bases separating them. The CDR3 here is CSVAAGVNYEQYF. CDR3 DNA: TGCAGCGTTGCGGCAGGGGTCAACTACGAGCAGTACTTC.

This clonotype occurred once. V is TRBV7-6 and J is TRBJ2-7; possible D gene TRBD2, 6 bases. The V and J ends lost 1 base and 1 base respectively, with 14 bases between them. The CDR3 has 16 residues. Germline V CDR1 and CDR2: SGHVS, FNYEAQ. This chain's CDR3 is CASSLGTTRGSYEQYF. The DNA for the CDR3 is TGTGCCAGCAGCTTAGGGACGACTAGGGGATCCTACGAGCAGTACTTC.

The V and J genes are TRBV6-1 and TRBJ1-4; D uncertain. The CDR3 runs 16 residues. Trimming shortened V by 6 bases and J by 5 bases, and 19 bases separated the two germline ends. Germline values: CDR1 MNHNS, CDR2 SASEGT. In DNA form, the CDR3 reads TGTGCCAGCAGAGAGACCAATCAGGCCGACAATGAAAAACTGTTTTTT. Translated: CASRETNQADNEKLFF.

This clonotype was detected many times. The chain uses TRBV28 and TRBJ2-1; 14 bases agree with TRBD2. CDR3 length: 16 residues. Germline V lookup: CDR1 MDHEN, CDR2 SYDVKM. With V trimmed by 6 bases and J by 8 bases, 9 bases remained unmatched. The CDR3 sequence: CASSGTSGSTRYEQFF. For the CDR3, the DNA is TGTGCCAGCAGCGGGACTAGCGGGAGTACGCGGTATGAGCAGTTCTTC.

This clonotype was seen a handful of times. The chain links TRBV15 to TRBJ1-1; D is possibly TRBD1 (5 bases). V lost 2 bases and J 4 bases, leaving 11 bases between the germline ends. The CDR3 runs 14 residues. Per the germline V gene, CDR1 is LNHNV and CDR2 is YYDKDF (reference sequence). CDR3 in amino acids: CATSRRGDVTEAFF. The CDR3 nucleotides are TGTGCCACCAGCAGACGGGGGGATGTCACTGAAGCTTTCTTT.

This clonotype was counted ten times or more. This rearrangement joins TRBV20-1 to TRBJ1-1, with D unclear. Looked up from germline, CDR1 is DFQATT and CDR2 is SNEGSKA (reference sequence). This CDR3 comprises 14 residues. The V gene lost 3 bases and the J gene lost 0 bases, with 11 bases spanning the gap. The CDR3 reads CSARTTTVNTEAFF. The CDR3 nucleotides read TGCAGTGCTAGGACTACAACAGTGAACACTGAAGCTTTCTTT.

This clonotype has a handful of counts. This rearrangement joins TRBV4-1 to TRBJ1-2, with D maybe TRBD1 (5 bases). Germline CDR1 and CDR2: MGHRA and YSYEKL. The CDR3 runs 14 residues. V was clipped by 1 base and J by 8 bases, with 14 bases between them. The CDR3 nucleotides read TGCGCCAGCAGCCAAGCGGGGGAAGTGGGGGGCTACACCTTC. This gives the protein CASSQAGEVGGYTF.

This clonotype showed up just once. The V and J genes are TRBV27 and TRBJ2-7, with TRBD2 identical over 7 bases. CDR1 and CDR2 from the germline V gene are MNHEY and SMNVEV (reference sequence). CDR3 length equals 16 residues. V trimming: 6 bases; J trimming: 3 bases; junction bases outside the gene matches: 14. CDR3 sequence: CASSQDRVGRNYEQYF. The CDR3 DNA sequence: TGTGCCAGCAGCCAAGATCGGGTCGGGAGGAACTACGAGCAGTACTTC.

V usage is TRBV4-3 and J usage is TRBJ2-6; D possibly corresponds to TRBD1 (5 bases). The CDR3 length is 17 residues. CDR1 is LGHNA and CDR2 is YSLEER in the germline V gene. V was shortened by 0 bases and J by 0 bases, with 9 bases between the two germline ends. The chain's CDR3 is CASSQDHRTSGANVLTF. CDR3 sequence (DNA): TGCGCCAGCAGCCAAGATCACAGGACCTCTGGGGCCAACGTCCTGACTTTC.

This clonotype was seen a handful of times. The V and J genes are TRBV2 and TRBJ2-1; TRBD2 matches at 11 bases. After removal of 5 bases from V and 4 bases from J, the junction contained 7 bases not matched to a gene. The CDR3 spans 16 residues. CDR1 is SNHLY, CDR2 FYNNEI, per germline. As DNA, the CDR3 is TGTGCCAGCAGTCCTCCGGGACTAGCGGCATACAATGAGCAGTTCTTC. This sequence encodes CASSPPGLAAYNEQFF.

In its sample, this clonotype was seen a few times. The chain joins TRBV6-1 to TRBJ1-5; tentative D call: TRBD1 (6 bases). The CDR3 is made up of 15 amino acids. CDR1 and CDR2 (germline): MNHNS, SASEGT. Trimming stripped 5 bases from V and 4 bases from J, with 15 bases between. CDR3 coding DNA: TGTGCCAGCAGTCGGGACAACCTGGGGAATCAGCCCCAGCATTTT. This encodes CASSRDNLGNQPQHF.

This clonotype was seen repeatedly, ten times or more. The V call is TRBV7-9, the J call TRBJ1-2; perhaps TRBD1 as D (5 bases). Trimming stripped 5 bases from V and 3 bases from J, with 13 bases between. The CDR3 totals 14 residues. Germline V gene sequence: CDR1 SEHNR, CDR2 FQNEAQ (reference sequence). The CDR3 loop is CASSLGDLDYGYTF. The DNA of the CDR3 is TGTGCCAGCAGCCTGGGGGACCTGGACTATGGCTACACCTTC.